The TCR beta chain under discussion was sequenced for a study of blood T cell repertoires in COVID-19. Measured with immunoSEQ multiplex PCR; TCRdb has only the in-frame clones, and not every one. The data hold fewer than 250,000 clones, with approximately 84% observed a single time. V gave up 6 bases and J gave up 5 bases, with 13 bases separating them. The CDR3 is made up of 13 amino acids. The germline V gene has CDR1 SGHVS and CDR2 FQNEAQ. The sequenced sample was peripheral blood. The TCR was taken from a man aged 45-65 years with COVID-19, enrolled during active disease. The genes are TRBV7-8 and TRBJ1-2; a weak D match, TRBD1 (6 bases). CDR3 sequence reads: CASRRLGGYGYTF. The CDR3 DNA follows: TGTGCCAGCAGACGTCTAGGGGGATATGGCTACACCTTC. Combining the CDR3 with reference TRBV7-8 and TRBJ1-2 gives the whole variable domain GAGVSQSPRYKVAKRGQDVALRCDPISGHVSLFWYQQALGQGPEFLTYFQNEAQLDKSGLPSDRFFAERPEGSVSTLKIQRTQQEDSAVYLCASRRLGGYGYTFGSGTRLTVV.